The 16 T cell receptor beta chains given below trace back to one sample, sequenced in a study of graft-versus-host responses after intestinal transplantation. The table came from immunoSEQ multiplex PCR; TCRdb's copy has only in-frame clones and leaves some out. The data contain about 89,000 clones, 94% of them seen just once; the ten biggest clones take up about 0.2%. No antigens are known for them. The source material was unstimulated CD4+ T cells sorted from spleen or lymph node cells, sampled before transplant. These receptors were obtained from a human donor who was the organ donor for an intestinal transplant.

This clone was recorded a few times. This chain connects TRBV6-1 to TRBJ1-2; D ambiguous. The CDR3 has 15 amino acids. The V gene lost 2 bases and the J gene lost 7 bases, with 17 bases spanning the gap. CDR1 is MNHNS, CDR2 SASEGT, per germline. CDR3 residues: CASSEFGRWGIGYTF. CDR3 nucleotides: TGTGCCAGCAGTGAATTCGGACGGTGGGGAATTGGCTACACCTTC.

This sequence joins TRBV5-6 and TRBJ2-5, with D uncertain. Trimming took off 0 bases at V and 4 bases at J, with 13 bases between the two ends. There are 15 residues in the CDR3. Germline V gene lookup returns CDR1 SGHDT and CDR2 YYEEEE. The CDR3 DNA reads TGTGCCAGCAGCTTGGTGGTAGGGTGGGGAGAGACCCAGTACTTC. The encoded protein is CASSLVVGWGETQYF.

V usage is TRBV20-1 and J usage is TRBJ2-1; possibly TRBD2 for D (6 bases). Germline CDR1 reads DFQATT; CDR2 reads SNEGSKA (reference sequence). The CDR3 has 11 amino acids. V lost 7 bases, J lost 2 bases, and 6 bases lay in between. The CDR3 loop is CSGGTYNEQFF. The CDR3 bases are TGCAGTGGCGGGACCTACAATGAGCAGTTCTTC.

The chain links TRBV2 to TRBJ1-2, with TRBD1 identical over 11 bases. Losses at the gene ends were 0 bases for V and 6 bases for J; bases not matched to a gene: 6. From germline, CDR1 is SNHLY and CDR2 FYNNEI. The CDR3 runs to 16 residues. DNA for the CDR3: TGTGCCAGCAGTGAAGCGGGGACAGGGGGAGGGGATGGCTACACCTTC. Translated, it gives CASSEAGTGGGDGYTF.

The chain recombines TRBV10-3 with TRBJ2-2; TRBD1 matches at 8 bases. The ends lost 2 bases at V and 6 bases at J; junction bases unmatched: 2. This CDR3 is 14 amino acids long. CDR1 and CDR2 from the germline V gene are ENHRY and SYGVKD. The CDR3 DNA reads TGTGCCATCAGTGAGCGCAGGGGGCCCGGGGAGCTGTTTTTT. Its translation is CAISERRGPGELFF.

The CDR3 DNA reads TGCGCCAGCAGCTTGGGGCCGGAGGGGGTACAGCCCCAGCATTTT. Residues: CASSLGPEGVQPQHF. V usage is TRBV5-1 and J usage is TRBJ1-5, with a tentative D call TRBD1 (6 bases). V was shortened by 0 bases and J by 7 bases, with 14 bases between the two germline ends. CDR1 and CDR2 from the germline V gene are SGHRS and YFSETQ. The CDR3 runs to 15 residues.

The chain joins TRBV6-6 to TRBJ2-5; 8 bases map to TRBD2. Trimming at V came to 7 bases and at J to 5 bases, leaving 12 bases not matched to a gene. The CDR3 contains 15 residues. Per the germline V gene, CDR1 is MNHNY and CDR2 is SVGAGI (reference sequence). The CDR3 reads CASNHKPGGGETQYF. Written as DNA, the CDR3 is TGTGCCAGCAACCACAAACCGGGGGGGGGCGAGACCCAGTACTTC.

Only one count was recorded for this clone. This chain links TRBV9 with TRBJ2-3, with D maybe TRBD2 (6 bases). Looked up from germline, CDR1 is SGDLS and CDR2 is YYNGEE. V gave up 3 bases and J gave up 0 bases, with 20 bases separating them. This CDR3 is built from 18 residues. The CDR3 reads CASSDPRSGDSSTDTQYF. The CDR3 DNA reads as TGTGCCAGCAGCGACCCCCGTAGCGGAGATTCTAGCACAGATACGCAGTATTTT.

The V call is TRBV25-1, the J call TRBJ2-1; 7 nucleotides match TRBD1. V was clipped by 7 bases and J by 8 bases; unmatched bases: 8. The CDR3 is 13 amino acids. The germline CDR1 and CDR2 sequences are MGHDK and SYGVNS. CDR3 nucleotide sequence: TGTGCCAGCACCGAGGGGGCGCGGGATGAGCAGTTCTTC. Its protein is CASTEGARDEQFF.

The chain links TRBV10-3 to TRBJ2-3; D call uncertain. V was clipped by 3 bases and J by 0 bases, with 7 bases between them. The V gene's germline CDR1 is ENHRY and CDR2 SYGVKD. The CDR3 has 14 residues. CDR3 residues: CAISDGASTDTQYF. DNA for the CDR3: TGTGCCATCAGTGATGGTGCAAGCACAGATACGCAGTATTTT.

The J gene is TRBJ1-1, the V gene TRBV5-1; D remains unclear. Germline V lookup: CDR1 SGHRS, CDR2 YFSETQ. The CDR3 is made up of 14 amino acids. Trimming cost V 4 bases and J 4 bases, with 14 bases left between them. CDR3 nucleotide sequence: TGCGCCAGCAGCACTGAAAGAATGGGCACTGAAGCTTTCTTT. It specifies CASSTERMGTEAFF.

The CDR3 bases are TGTGCCAGCACCCTCGGGGAGACCCAGTACTTC. As protein: CASTLGETQYF. The chain couples TRBV6-1 to TRBJ2-5; D gene unclear. The germline V and J ends were trimmed by 7 bases and 5 bases, with 8 bases remaining between them. CDR3 length: 11 amino acids. CDR1 and CDR2 from the germline V gene are MNHNS and SASEGT.

The chain has TRBV9 and TRBJ1-2; 11 bases line up with TRBD1. CDR1 and CDR2 from the germline V gene are SGDLS and YYNGEE. V lost 3 bases and J lost 8; bases outside the gene matches: 9. CDR3 length: 15 amino acids. CDR3: CASSEDRGLEQGYTF. The CDR3 DNA reads as TGTGCCAGCAGCGAGGACAGGGGGCTCGAGCAAGGCTACACCTTC.

This chain joins TRBV28 and TRBJ2-2; 8 bases align to TRBD2. The germline V gene encodes CDR1 MDHEN and CDR2 SYDVKM. The V segment lost 10 bases and the J segment 5 bases; nucleotides outside the gene matches: 9. This CDR3 is 14 amino acids long. The CDR3 spells CATIPGGATGELFF. DNA for the CDR3: TGTGCCACCATCCCGGGGGGGGCAACCGGGGAGCTGTTTTTT.

This clone was counted only a few times. The gene calls are TRBV10-3 and TRBJ1-2; tentatively, D is TRBD1 (6 bases). The V and J ends lost 6 bases and 8 bases respectively, with 16 bases between them. Germline lookup yields CDR1 ENHRY and CDR2 SYGVKD. The CDR3 loop spans 13 amino acids. The CDR3 is CAIRRQEGGGYTF. The CDR3 nucleotides are TGTGCCATCAGAAGACAGGAAGGGGGGGGCTACACCTTC.

V is TRBV6-6 and J is TRBJ1-1, with unresolved D. V was cut by 8 bases and J by 0 bases, with 7 bases left in between. This CDR3 has 12 residues. Germline V lookup: CDR1 MNHNY, CDR2 SVGAGI (reference sequence). This CDR3 is CASGFMNTEAFF. The DNA for the CDR3 is TGTGCCAGCGGGTTCATGAACACTGAAGCTTTCTTT.